The present entry profiles one T cell receptor (beta chain) with its context. Its antigen is as yet unknown. This record belongs to a study of cytomegalovirus exposure and HLA in healthy donors. Whole-study results and caveats: High specificity and sensitivity for cytomegalovirus status were reported for the classifier. First-cohort TCR clusters were later found to tend to co-occur in the approximately 120 validation repertoires. In vitro testing confirmed three CMV-associated chains as specific for CMV antigens.

Sequencing was performed with immunoSEQ multiplex PCR; in TCRdb, only in-frame clones are kept and a portion is missing. The table records approximately 140,000 clones, just over 85% of them present only once. The V gene's germline CDR1 is SGHTA and CDR2 FQGNSA. V dropped 1 base and J dropped 0 bases, with 10 bases sitting between them. The length of the CDR3 is 15 residues. The V gene is TRBV7-2, the J gene TRBJ2-7, with D possibly TRBD2 on 6 matching bases. The specimen was PBMCs. This TCR came from a woman between 18 and 29 years old in good health and CMV-seropositive. The CDR3 DNA reads TGTGCCAGCAGCTTAGGGACGGGAGTCTCCTACGAGCAGTACTTC. This translates into CASSLGTGVSYEQYF.